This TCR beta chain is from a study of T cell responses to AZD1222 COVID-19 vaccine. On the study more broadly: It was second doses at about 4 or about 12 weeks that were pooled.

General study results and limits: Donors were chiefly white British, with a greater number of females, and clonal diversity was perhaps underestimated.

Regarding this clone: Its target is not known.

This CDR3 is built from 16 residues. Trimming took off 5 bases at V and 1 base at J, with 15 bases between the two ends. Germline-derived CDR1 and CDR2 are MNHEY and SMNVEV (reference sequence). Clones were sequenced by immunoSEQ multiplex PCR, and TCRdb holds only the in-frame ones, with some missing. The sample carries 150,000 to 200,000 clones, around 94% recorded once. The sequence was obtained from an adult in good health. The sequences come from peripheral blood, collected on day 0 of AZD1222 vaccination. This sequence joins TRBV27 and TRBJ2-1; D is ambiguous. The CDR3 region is CASSLSSTSSYNEQFF. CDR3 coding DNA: TGTGCCAGCAGTCTCTCCTCGACAAGTTCCTACAATGAGCAGTTCTTC.